This T cell receptor beta chain was recovered during a study of response to subunit inactivated influenza vaccine. General study points: The authors offered the suggestion that each seasonal influenza vaccination recruits few new T cells.

This clonotype was seen a few times. Its antigen remains unknown. MiXCR, applied by TCRdb to the RT-PCR reads, yields one record per CDR3 protein. The repertoire holds around 320,000 distinct CDR3 sequences, with roughly 22% as singletons. After removal of 0 bases from V and 6 bases from J, the junction contained 6 bases not matched to a gene. The CDR3 contains 15 residues. CDR1 SGHRS and CDR2 YFSETQ come from the germline V gene. The TCR was taken from a man aged 50 to 69 who received an inactivated influenza vaccine. This chain joins TRBV5-1 and TRBJ2-1; the match to TRBD2 covers 7 bases. Material: PBMCs from blood, obtained less than 22 months after vaccination. CDR3 DNA sequence: TGCGCCAGCAGCTTGGCTTTGGGGGGGATCAATGAGCAGTTCTTC. This sequence encodes CASSLALGGINEQFF.